One and the same sample provided the 28 T cell receptor beta chains below, sequenced in a study of blood T cell repertoires in COVID-19. The repertoire was sequenced with immunoSEQ multiplex PCR; TCRdb's copy has only in-frame clones and lacks some. The sample lists just under 95,000 clones; 80% were seen once. Sequencing was performed on peripheral blood. These receptor sequences come from a human donor in a cohort sampled during active COVID-19.

This chain uses TRBV4-1 with TRBJ1-1; 7 bases fit TRBD1. Germline CDR1 reads MGHRA; CDR2 reads YSYEKL. Unmatched junction bases numbered 7, after V lost 0 bases and J lost 6 bases. The CDR3 totals 15 residues. The CDR3 loop is CASSQDIGGASEAFF. The CDR3 nucleotides read TGCGCCAGCAGCCAAGATATAGGGGGCGCATCTGAAGCTTTCTTT.

In DNA form, the CDR3 reads TGTGCCAGCAGCCCAGGGACAGACATACAAGAGACCCAGTACTTC. Protein product: CASSPGTDIQETQYF. The chain recombines TRBV7-9 with TRBJ2-5, with 7 bases matching TRBD1. The germline gives CDR1 SEHNR, CDR2 FQNEAQ (reference sequence). The CDR3 runs to 15 residues. Unmatched junction bases numbered 8, after V lost 5 bases and J lost 2 bases.

The chain has TRBV3-1 (or the pseudogene TRBV3-2) and TRBJ1-1; the D is unclear. V was shortened by 0 bases and J by 10 bases, with 15 bases between the two germline ends. The CDR3 length is 14 residues. CDR1 is LGHDT, CDR2 YNNKEL, per germline (reference sequence). CDR3 nucleotides: TGTGCCAGCAGCCAAGAAGGGAGGGCCGCGGGAGCTTTCTTT. Translated: CASSQEGRAAGAFF.

The chain uses TRBV7-6 and TRBJ2-7, with TRBD1 matching 8 bases. The junction had 3 bases not matched to a gene; V was cut back by 1 base and J by 1 base. The CDR3 is 15 residues long. Germline V gene data show CDR1 as SGHVS and CDR2 as FNYEAQ. The CDR3: CASSLGGTGSYEQYF. The DNA of the CDR3 is TGTGCCAGCAGCTTAGGGGGGACAGGTTCCTACGAGCAGTACTTC.

The chain employs TRBV5-4 and TRBJ2-1; 10 bases map to TRBD1. V trimming: 5 bases; J trimming: 5 bases; junction bases outside the gene matches: 7. The CDR3 contains 15 residues. The germline gives CDR1 SGHNT, CDR2 YYREEE (reference sequence). CDR3 DNA sequence: TGTGCCAGCAGTCCTCGACAGGGGGCAGACAATGAGCAGTTCTTC. Translating gives CASSPRQGADNEQFF. Looking up the rest from reference TRBV5-4 and TRBJ2-1 gives the full variable domain: ETGVTQSPTHLIKTRGQQVTLRCSSQSGHNTVSWYQQALGQGPQFIFQYYREEENGRGNFPPRFSGLQFPNYSSELNVNALELDDSALYLCASSPRQGADNEQFFGPGTRLTVL.

Only a few counts were recorded for this clone. The chain links TRBV2 to TRBJ1-5; tentatively, D is TRBD1 (5 bases). The CDR3 runs 13 residues. Germline V CDR1 and CDR2: SNHLY, FYNNEI. V was cut by 5 bases and J by 9 bases, with 14 bases left in between. CDR3: CASSWTPPGPQHF. The CDR3, as DNA: TGTGCCAGCAGTTGGACACCGCCGGGGCCCCAGCATTTT.

This chain links TRBV6-1 with TRBJ2-6, with D tentatively TRBD1 (5 bases). The germline V and J ends were trimmed by 4 bases and 0 bases, with 13 bases remaining between them. Germline V gene data show CDR1 as MNHNS and CDR2 as SASEGT. This CDR3 contains 17 residues. CDR3 sequence (DNA): TGTGCCAGCAGTGCTCTGACAGTCGGCTCTGGGGCCAACGTCCTGACTTTC. It translates to CASSALTVGSGANVLTF.

The chain combines TRBV5-1 with TRBJ2-7; TRBD2 aligns across 11 bases. The trim removed 4 bases at V and 7 bases at J, leaving 10 bases unmatched. There are 15 residues in the CDR3. Germline lookup yields CDR1 SGHRS and CDR2 YFSETQ. The CDR3 DNA reads as TGCGCCAGCAGCCCCATAGCGGGAGGGGAGTTGGAGCAGTACTTC. This gives the protein CASSPIAGGELEQYF.

In this sample, this clone turned up a few times. The rearrangement joins TRBV11-2 to TRBJ1-4; the match to TRBD1 covers 11 bases. Germline V lookup: CDR1 SGHAT, CDR2 FQNNGV. Germline trimming cut 6 bases from V and 2 bases from J; bases unmatched to any gene: 5. This CDR3 is 16 amino acids long. CDR3 nucleotides: TGTGCCAGCAGGCCGTGGACAGGGGGCACTAATGAAAAACTGTTTTTT. Translated, it gives CASRPWTGGTNEKLFF.

This clone was found a few times. V usage is TRBV28 and J usage is TRBJ2-1; 8 bases match TRBD1. Germline V gene data show CDR1 as MDHEN and CDR2 as SYDVKM. The CDR3 consists of 15 residues. V lost 5 bases to trimming and J lost 2 bases; unmatched junction nucleotides: 5. CDR3 region: CASSPGQGTYNEQFF. CDR3 coding DNA: TGTGCCAGCAGTCCCGGACAGGGTACCTACAATGAGCAGTTCTTC.

This chain uses TRBV28 with TRBJ2-7; tentatively, D is TRBD2 (5 bases). This CDR3 has 12 amino acids. The germline V and J ends were trimmed by 5 bases and 2 bases, with 7 bases remaining between them. The germline CDR1 and CDR2 sequences are MDHEN and SYDVKM. The DNA for the CDR3 is TGTGCCAGCAGTGAGGGAACCTACGAGCAGTACTTC. Protein: CASSEGTYEQYF.

The V call is TRBV6-5, the J call TRBJ1-4, with 11 bases matching TRBD1. The CDR3 is made up of 14 amino acids. The germline V gene has CDR1 MNHEY and CDR2 SVGAGI. After removal of 8 bases from V and 8 bases from J, the junction contained 7 bases not matched to a gene. The CDR3 protein is CASSGQGAREKLFF. In nucleotides, the CDR3 is TGTGCCAGCTCCGGACAGGGGGCGAGGGAAAAACTGTTTTTT.

The chain couples TRBV11-2 to TRBJ2-7; the match to TRBD2 covers 7 bases. J was trimmed by 3 bases and V by 4 bases; bases with no gene match: 9. Germline V gene data show CDR1 as SGHAT and CDR2 as FQNNGV. This CDR3 is 15 amino acids long. The CDR3 spells CASSSGSGFYYEQYF. CDR3 DNA: TGTGCCAGCAGCTCGGGTAGCGGGTTCTACTACGAGCAGTACTTC. Complete variable domain (other parts from reference TRBV11-2 and TRBJ2-7): EAGVAQSPRYKIIEKRQSVAFWCNPISGHATLYWYQQILGQGPKLLIQFQNNGVVDDSQLPKDRFSAERLKGVDSTLKIQPAKLEDSAVYLCASSSGSGFYYEQYFGPGTRLTVT.

CDR3 coding DNA: TGTGCCAGCAGCCTCGGGACTAGCGGAGCTAATGAGCAGTTCTTC. Its translation: CASSLGTSGANEQFF. V and J are TRBV6-2 or TRBV6-3 and TRBJ2-1; TRBD2 matches 11 bases. The trim removed 6 bases at V and 7 bases at J, leaving 8 bases unmatched. Per germline, CDR1 MNHEY and CDR2 SVGEGT. The CDR3 is 15 residues long.

Only a few counts were recorded for this clone. V is TRBV5-8 and J is TRBJ2-3; 8 bases are shared with TRBD2. The germline gives CDR1 SGHTS, CDR2 YDEGEE. V gave up 0 bases and J gave up 3 bases; unmatched junction bases: 6. CDR3 length: 16 amino acids. CDR3 in amino acids: CASSLALTSDTDTQYF. In DNA, the CDR3 is TGTGCCAGCAGCTTGGCCCTGACTAGCGATACAGATACGCAGTATTTT.

The rearrangement links TRBV21-1 to TRBJ2-7; TRBD2 is taken as the D call from the table, unchecked against the DNA. TRBV21-1 is designated a pseudogene. The CDR3 extends over 17 amino acids. The CDR3 DNA reads TGTGCCAGCAGCAAAGCGCTTTCTAGCCGCAGCTCCTACGAGCAGTACTTC. As protein: CASSKALSSRSSYEQYF.

The rearrangement links TRBV7-9 to TRBJ1-5; 7 bases agree with TRBD1. Germline trimming cut 5 bases from V and 0 bases from J; bases unmatched to any gene: 7. The CDR3 has 16 amino acids. Per germline, CDR1 SEHNR and CDR2 FQNEAQ (reference sequence). CDR3 region: CASSRGTGVSNQPQHF. CDR3 sequence (DNA): TGTGCCAGCAGCCGAGGAACAGGGGTTAGCAATCAGCCCCAGCATTTT.

This clone has only a few counts. The chain employs TRBV7-9 and TRBJ1-1; 7 bases fit TRBD1. The CDR3 extends over 13 amino acids. V shed 6 bases, J shed 11 bases, and the junction held 12 bases outside the gene matches. Germline CDR1 is SEHNR and CDR2 is FQNEAQ (reference sequence). CDR3 amino acids: CASRKTGISRAFF. CDR3 sequence (DNA): TGTGCCAGCAGGAAGACAGGGATCAGCAGGGCTTTCTTT.

This chain links TRBV10-2 with TRBJ2-5; 8 bases align to TRBD1. CDR1 and CDR2 (germline): WSHSY, SAAADI. The CDR3 consists of 14 residues. After removal of 3 bases from V and 4 bases from J, the junction contained 4 bases not matched to a gene. CDR3 in amino acids: CASSEGQGLETQYF. CDR3 sequence (DNA): TGCGCCAGCAGTGAAGGACAGGGTTTAGAGACCCAGTACTTC.

The sample holds one count of this clone. This rearrangement joins TRBV7-2 to TRBJ2-7, with TRBD1 matching 7 bases. CDR3 size: 14 residues. The trim removed 4 bases at V and 2 bases at J, leaving 5 bases unmatched. CDR1 SGHTA and CDR2 FQGNSA come from the germline V gene. CDR3 loop: CASSSTTGTYEQYF. CDR3 nucleotides: TGTGCCAGCAGCTCCACGACAGGGACCTACGAGCAGTACTTC.

This clone was seen only a few times. The chain links TRBV7-9 to TRBJ1-3, with D perhaps matching TRBD1 (6 bases). Germline loops: CDR1 SEHNR, CDR2 FQNEAQ (reference sequence). This CDR3 contains 15 residues. Trimming left V 3 bases short and J 1 base short, with 10 bases between. The CDR3 loop reads CASSFTGSSGNTIYF. The CDR3 nucleotides read TGTGCCAGCAGCTTTACAGGGTCTTCTGGAAACACCATATATTTT.

The chain couples TRBV5-1 to TRBJ2-7; weak D call: TRBD2 (6 bases). V lost 4 bases and J 0 bases, leaving 17 bases between the germline ends. The CDR3 length is 16 residues. CDR1 and CDR2 from the germline V gene are SGHRS and YFSETQ. The CDR3 reads CASSTSSAKSSYEQYF. The CDR3 DNA sequence: TGCGCCAGCAGCACCTCTAGCGCCAAGAGCTCCTACGAGCAGTACTTC.

The chain uses TRBV6-5 and TRBJ2-7; D is unresolved. Per germline, CDR1 MNHEY and CDR2 SVGAGI. The CDR3 extends over 12 amino acids. The ends were cut back, 10 bases at V and 2 bases at J, with 12 bases in the middle. The CDR3: CATQISTYEQYF. The CDR3 DNA is TGTGCCACCCAGATCAGTACCTACGAGCAGTACTTC.

V and J are TRBV5-4 and TRBJ2-1; 8 nucleotides agree with TRBD2. The V segment lost 4 bases and the J segment 7 bases; nucleotides outside the gene matches: 13. The CDR3 has 16 residues. Germline lookup yields CDR1 SGHNT and CDR2 YYREEE (reference sequence). CDR3 in amino acids: CASSLGGGGPYNEQFF. The CDR3 nucleotides read TGTGCCAGCAGCCTCGGGGGGGGTGGCCCTTATAATGAGCAGTTCTTC.

This sequence joins TRBV14 and TRBJ2-7; no definite D call. The CDR3 sequence is 11 residues long. The V end lost 1 base, the J end lost 4 bases, and 2 bases lay between the germline ends. Germline V gene sequence: CDR1 SGHDN, CDR2 FVKESK. The CDR3 bases are TGTGCCAGCAGCCAAGCTTACGAGCAGTACTTC. Protein product: CASSQAYEQYF.

The V and J genes are TRBV2 and TRBJ2-5; 14 positions match TRBD2. The CDR3 loop spans 15 amino acids. Germline assignment: CDR1 SNHLY and CDR2 FYNNEI. J lost 3 bases, V lost 8 bases, and 5 bases had no gene match. The CDR3 sequence is CASGGLAGVEETQYF. As DNA, the CDR3 is TGTGCCAGCGGGGGACTAGCGGGAGTGGAAGAGACCCAGTACTTC. Drawing the rest from reference TRBV2 and TRBJ2-5, the complete variable domain is EPEVTQTPSHQVTQMGQEVILRCVPISNHLYFYWYRQILGQKVEFLVSFYNNEISEKSEIFDDQFSVERPDGSNFTLKIRSTKLEDSAMYFCASGGLAGVEETQYFGPGTRLLVL.

This sequence joins TRBV11-2 and TRBJ2-7; possibly TRBD2 for D (5 bases). Trimming stripped 3 bases from V and 5 bases from J, with 17 bases between. Germline CDR1 is SGHAT and CDR2 is FQNNGV. This CDR3 contains 15 residues. The CDR3 sequence: CASSFSDPGLNEQYF. The CDR3 region has the DNA TGTGCCAGCAGCTTTAGCGACCCCGGCCTCAACGAGCAGTACTTC.

The V call is TRBV6-6, the J call TRBJ2-6; a weak D match, TRBD1 (6 bases). This CDR3 is 16 amino acids long. Trimming cost V 8 bases and J 0 bases, with 14 bases left between them. Germline assignment: CDR1 MNHNY and CDR2 SVGAGI (reference sequence). The DNA for the CDR3 is TGTGCCAGCCACCGACAGGTCATCTCTGGGGCCAACGTCCTGACTTTC. This sequence encodes CASHRQVISGANVLTF.